This TCR beta chain appears in the sequencing data of a study of cytomegalovirus exposure and HLA in healthy donors. This CDR3 is built from 16 residues. CDR1 and CDR2 from the germline V gene are SEHNR and FQNEAQ (reference sequence). V gave up 5 bases and J gave up 2 bases, with 16 bases separating them. 60 Vbeta and 13 Jbeta primers were used in PCR. Produced via immunoSEQ multiplex PCR; TCRdb's table is partial and in-frame only. The sample shows approximately 190,000 clones, approximately 81% of them seen only once. As regards this clone: The antigen remains unidentified.

Study-level findings and limits: A later analysis showed TCR association rates differing by HLA locus, peaking at DRB1 and lowest at HLA-C. On later analysis, the bulk of CMV-associated TCR beta chains appeared to be HLA-restricted. Presence/absence analysis assumed near-uniform sequencing depth across donors. According to an earlier analysis, most TCR beta V segments yielded productive rearrangements about 87% or about 30% of the time.

The receptor was derived from a man aged 50 or older in good health and CMV-seronegative. The rearrangement links TRBV7-9 to TRBJ2-1; a weak D match, TRBD2 (6 bases). Specimen: PBMCs. Here the CDR3 reads CASSLVRGSPYNEQFF. CDR3 bases: TGTGCCAGCAGCCTAGTCCGGGGGTCCCCCTACAATGAGCAGTTCTTC.